The 2 T cell receptor beta chains in this list originate from one sample, sequenced in a study of blood T cell repertoires in COVID-19. The assay was immunoSEQ multiplex PCR, and TCRdb's table has in-frame clones only and misses some. The sample consists of 320,000 or so clones, 80% to 90% of them appearing once. Material for sequencing was PBMCs or T cells enriched from blood (not recorded which). Source of these receptors: a man aged 25-40 years who had recovered from COVID-19.

The rearrangement links TRBV29-1 to TRBJ2-2, with 7 bases matching TRBD1. In germline, CDR1 is SQVTM, CDR2 ANQGSEA. This CDR3 contains 13 residues. Losses at the gene ends were 6 bases for V and 7 bases for J; bases not matched to a gene: 8. CDR3 DNA: TGCAGCGTGCGCTCACAGGGGAGCGGGGAGCTGTTTTTT. Encoded protein: CSVRSQGSGELFF.

This chain connects TRBV6-5 to TRBJ1-1; D is unresolved. The CDR3 is 14 residues long. V was shortened by 6 bases and J by 5 bases, with 16 bases between the two germline ends. Germline V gene lookup returns CDR1 MNHEY and CDR2 SVGAGI. The CDR3, as DNA: TGTGCCAGCAGCCTTCACTGGAGGGAAACTGAAGCTTTCTTT. Its translation is CASSLHWRETEAFF.